The entry that follows covers one T cell receptor beta chain sequence. V lost 5 bases, J lost 1 base, and 12 bases lay in between. Germline V gives CDR1 DFQATT, CDR2 SNEGSKA (reference sequence). This CDR3 region has 14 residues. TCRdb reanalysed the 5' RACE reads using MiXCR and keeps one entry per CDR3 protein. The table has 1.5 million or so distinct CDR3 sequences, 32% seen once; the top ten hold approximately 0.29%. This specimen belongs to a study of identical twins. Donors uniformly comprised healthy Caucasians. The V gene is TRBV20-1, the J gene TRBJ1-5, with D perhaps TRBD1 (5 bases). Material: cord blood. This TCR was sampled from a newborn girl in good health. CDR3 in amino acids: CSAFAGGSNQPQHF. The CDR3 nucleotides read TGCAGTGCTTTCGCGGGGGGGAGCAATCAGCCCCAGCATTTT.